These 5 T cell receptor beta chains were sequenced from one sample in a study of T cell responses to AZD1222 COVID-19 vaccine. Data came from immunoSEQ multiplex PCR; TCRdb stores just in-frame clones and leaves some out. Of 150,000 to 170,000 clones listed, over 85% are singletons. Sequenced material: peripheral blood, taken on day 0 of AZD1222 vaccination. The receptors come from an adult in good health.

The J gene is TRBJ1-1, the V gene TRBV6-5; maybe TRBD1 (5 bases). The CDR3 runs to 13 residues. V lost 7 bases to trimming and J lost 2 bases, with 11 bases between them. The germline V gene encodes CDR1 MNHEY and CDR2 SVGAGI. DNA of the CDR3: TGTGCCAGCACCCGGACAATAAACACTGAAGCTTTCTTT. Translating gives CASTRTINTEAFF.

In nucleotides, the CDR3 is TGTGCCAGCAGCTTAGAGGTGGAAAGCGGGAGAGAATACGAGCAGTACTTC. It translates to CASSLEVESGREYEQYF. The chain joins TRBV7-9 to TRBJ2-7, with 8 positions matching TRBD2. With 1 base clipped from V and 4 bases from J, the junction kept 12 bases outside the gene matches. Per germline, CDR1 SEHNR and CDR2 FQNEAQ (reference sequence). The CDR3 is made up of 17 amino acids.

The chain has TRBV3-1 (or the pseudogene TRBV3-2) and TRBJ1-6; weak D call: TRBD1 (5 bases). Trimming took off 9 bases at V and 6 bases at J, with 15 bases between the two ends. The CDR3 has 14 amino acids. Germline V CDR1 and CDR2: LGHDT, YNNKEL (reference sequence). CDR3 region: CASSPTGGNSPLHF. CDR3 coding DNA: TGTGCCAGTTCCCCTACTGGGGGTAATTCACCCCTCCACTTT.

The chain uses TRBV19 and TRBJ1-5; 7 positions agree with TRBD1. V trimming: 11 bases; J trimming: 3 bases; junction bases outside the gene matches: 13. Per the germline V gene, CDR1 is LNHDA and CDR2 is SQIVND (reference sequence). The CDR3 has 15 amino acids. In DNA form, the CDR3 reads TGTGCCGGTGGGGCGACAGGGCCACACAATCAGCCCCAGCATTTT. This encodes CAGGATGPHNQPQHF.

The chain employs TRBV6-2 or TRBV6-3 and TRBJ2-5; no definite D call. Trimming left V 6 bases short and J 5 bases short, with 13 bases between. The CDR3 consists of 13 residues. Germline assignment: CDR1 MNHEY and CDR2 SVGEGT. The CDR3 loop reads CASSLGPAETQYF. The CDR3 region has the DNA TGTGCCAGCAGCCTCGGTCCTGCGGAGACCCAGTACTTC.